A single sample is the source of the 25 T cell receptor beta chains below, sequenced in a study of tumor-infiltrating lymphocytes in primary liver carcinoma. TCR beta cDNA was reverse-transcribed from approximately 0.45 ug of total RNA. The reaction used a constant-region primer and ProtoScript II reverse transcriptase. Slightly modified ARM-PCR served as the procedure for the TCR beta libraries. These libraries came from three rounds of nested multiplex PCR. TRBV1-TRBV30 forward primers paired with a C-beta reverse primer drove the first two PCR rounds, ten to eleven cycles each. MiXCR was run by TCRdb on the multiplex PCR reads, yielding one entry per CDR3 protein. The profile shows about 310,000 distinct CDR3 sequences, approximately 58% of them singletons. Germline DNA was also extracted, with blood RNA taken from unsorted whole blood. The specimen sequenced was peripheral blood. The receptor set was obtained from a young woman with primary liver carcinoma and hepatitis B virus infection.

This chain links TRBV10-3 with TRBJ2-3, with TRBD2 matching over 7 bases. CDR1 ENHRY and CDR2 SYGVKD come from the germline V gene. The CDR3 length is 16 residues. The J segment lost 2 bases and the V segment lost 3 bases, leaving 8 bases of the junction unmatched. CDR3 in DNA: TGTGCCATCAGTGATGGAGTAGCGGGTGACACAGATACGCAGTATTTT. Amino acid sequence: CAISDGVAGDTDTQYF.

As to this clonotype: In this CDR3 the conserved last residue, phenylalanine or tryptophan, is missing, so a read error is likely. This rearrangement joins TRBV11-2 to TRBJ2-1; a possible D gene is TRBD2 (6 bases). Germline V CDR1 and CDR2: SGHAT, FQNNGV. The CDR3 loop spans 16 amino acids. CDR3 nucleotides: TGTGCCACCAGCTTGGGGACTCGGAGCTCCTACAATGAGCAGTTCCTC. Its protein product is CATSLGTRSSYNEQFL.

In its sample, this clonotype was seen a few times. The junction does not match germline at one end; this may be a read error. CDR3 DNA sequence: TGTGCCAGCAGCTCCGCTAGCGGGAGCTCCTACAATGAGCAGCTCTTC. Protein: CASSSASGSSYNEQLF. The chain combines TRBV11-2 with TRBJ2-1, with TRBD2 matching over 10 bases. CDR3 length: 16 residues. In germline, CDR1 is SGHAT, CDR2 FQNNGV.

The V call is TRBV30, the J call TRBJ1-2; D perhaps matches TRBD1 (6 bases). CDR3 length equals 16 residues. The V end was cut by 5 bases, the J end by 2 bases, with 21 bases between. Per germline, CDR1 GTSNPN and CDR2 SVGIG (reference sequence). The CDR3 is CAWVYVTARGNYGYTF. The CDR3 nucleotides read TGTGCCTGGGTTTATGTCACAGCGAGGGGGAACTATGGCTACACCTTC.

J is TRBJ1-1 and V is TRBV5-8; weak D call: TRBD1 (5 bases). The V and J ends lost 4 bases and 0 bases respectively, with 10 bases between them. The germline CDR1 and CDR2 sequences are SGHTS and YDEGEE. The CDR3 is made up of 14 amino acids. The CDR3 region has the DNA TGTGCCAGCAGCCGAGACAGAGTGAACACTGAAGCTTTCTTT. As protein: CASSRDRVNTEAFF.

The chain uses TRBV5-6 and TRBJ1-1; D gene ambiguous. The CDR3 is 13 residues long. V lost 3 bases, J lost 4 bases, and 10 bases lay in between. CDR1 and CDR2 from the germline V gene are SGHDT and YYEEEE. The DNA for the CDR3 is TGTGCCAGCAGCTATCAGGAGATCACTGAAGCTTTCTTT. It specifies CASSYQEITEAFF.

In its sample, this clonotype was seen many times. The CDR3 spells CASSLWTGGTEAFF. The CDR3 DNA is TGTGCCAGCAGCTTGTGGACAGGGGGCACTGAAGCTTTCTTT. The rearrangement uses TRBV5-5 and TRBJ1-1; 10 positions agree with TRBD1. The CDR3 sequence is 14 residues long. The junction had 1 base not matched to a gene; V was cut back by 1 base and J by 4 bases. Germline V gene sequence: CDR1 SGHKS, CDR2 YYEKEE (reference sequence).

This clonotype was detected many times. The V and J genes are TRBV6-6 and TRBJ1-1; no firm D call. Germline V gives CDR1 MNHNY, CDR2 SVGAGI (reference sequence). This CDR3 region has 15 residues. Trimming cost V 5 bases and J 2 bases, with 15 bases left between them. The CDR3 bases are TGTGCCAGCAGTCTCTGGACGTCGGCTAACACTGAAGCTTTCTTT. It is translated as CASSLWTSANTEAFF.

This clonotype was counted only a few times. The chain combines TRBV6-7 with TRBJ2-7; either TRBD1 or TRBD2 may fit D (5 bases each). TRBV6-7 is annotated as an ORF whose role is uncertain. Trimming shortened V by 6 bases and J by 7 bases, and 19 bases separated the two germline ends. The CDR3 runs 14 residues. The CDR3 loop reads CASRENRGPLEQYF. CDR3 nucleotide sequence: TGTGCCAGCAGAGAGAACCGGGGCCCTCTGGAGCAGTACTTC.

The table lists this clonotype with many counts. This chain joins TRBV6-5 and TRBJ2-3, with D perhaps TRBD2 (5 bases). V lost 5 bases, J lost 0 bases, and 9 bases lay in between. Germline CDR1 is MNHEY and CDR2 is SVGAGI. The CDR3 covers 14 residues. Here the CDR3 reads CASSEDFSTDTQYF. The CDR3 nucleotides are TGTGCCAGCAGTGAGGACTTTAGCACAGATACGCAGTATTTT.

A remark on this clonotype: A much bigger clone sits one base away, suggesting this may be a read error. The V call is TRBV6-2 or TRBV6-3, the J call TRBJ1-1; D unclear. The CDR3 covers 13 residues. The germline V gene encodes CDR1 MNHEY and CDR2 SVGEGT. The V end was cut by 11 bases, the J end by 7 bases, with 20 bases between. CDR3 nucleotides: TGTGCCTGCATAACCGGCCGGACGAATGAAGCTTTCTTT. Its translation: CACITGRTNEAFF.

The chain employs TRBV6-5 and TRBJ2-3; 7 bases line up with TRBD1. The CDR3 length is 15 residues. CDR1 and CDR2 from the germline V gene are MNHEY and SVGAGI. Germline trimming cut 2 bases from V and 2 bases from J; bases unmatched to any gene: 4. The CDR3 sequence is CASSYGGQTTDTQYF. CDR3 coding DNA: TGTGCCAGCAGTTACGGGGGACAGACCACAGATACGCAGTATTTT.

There are many counts of this clonotype. This chain uses TRBV12-3 or TRBV12-4 with TRBJ2-6; D is possibly TRBD1 (5 bases). Trimming shortened V by 4 bases and J by 4 bases, and 8 bases separated the two germline ends. The CDR3 contains 14 residues. The CDR3 spells CASSSGSGANVLTF. CDR3 DNA sequence: TGTGCCAGCAGTTCAGGGTCCGGGGCCAACGTCCTGACTTTC.

The chain has TRBV20-1 and TRBJ2-3; D possibly uses TRBD1 or TRBD2 (5 bases each). The CDR3 totals 16 residues. Between the trimmed V and J ends, which lost 3 bases and 5 bases, there was a span of 21 bases. CDR1 is DFQATT and CDR2 is SNEGSKA in the germline V gene (reference sequence). The CDR3 DNA follows: TGCAGTGCTAGGGACCTCCGGGACCTAGGCAGAGATACGCAGTATTTT. This codes for CSARDLRDLGRDTQYF.

Note on this clonotype: A much more abundant neighbour one base away suggests this may be a read error. The missing conserved phenylalanine or tryptophan at the end of this CDR3 makes a read error likely. V gene TRBV28 combines with J gene TRBJ2-2; TRBD2 agrees at 8 bases. Germline V gene data show CDR1 as MDHEN and CDR2 as SYDVKM. The CDR3 totals 15 residues. With V trimmed by 6 bases and J by 3 bases, 6 bases remained unmatched. This CDR3 reads CASREPLADTGELFS. In DNA, the CDR3 is TGTGCCAGCAGAGAGCCACTAGCGGACACCGGGGAGCTGTTTTCT.

The chain carries TRBV4-1 and TRBJ2-3; D is possibly TRBD1 (5 bases). Germline CDR1 MGHRA, CDR2 YSYEKL. Deletions cut 5 bases from V and 1 base from J, with 10 bases between. The CDR3 sequence is 14 residues long. Here the CDR3 reads CASSLKGGTDTQYF. The CDR3 DNA is TGCGCCAGCAGCTTAAAAGGGGGCACAGATACGCAGTATTTT.

For this clonotype: A much larger clone differs from this one at a single base, so this may be a read error. The chain employs TRBV12-3 or TRBV12-4 and TRBJ2-1; a weak D match, TRBD1 (6 bases). The length of the CDR3 is 14 residues. The chain's CDR3 is CASSNNQGYNEQLF. The CDR3 DNA is TGTGCCAGCAGCAATAACCAGGGGTACAATGAGCAGCTCTTC.

As concerns this clonotype: The junction and the germline gene differ at one end; a read error may be behind it. CDR3 in amino acids: CAGSPGGSGGYTDTQYF. The CDR3, as DNA: TGTGCCGGCAGCCCAGGCGGTTCAGGCGGATACACAGATACGCAATATTTT. This rearrangement joins TRBV11-2 to TRBJ2-3; D unclear. The CDR3 is 17 residues long. Germline assignment: CDR1 SGHAT and CDR2 FQNNGV.

In its sample, this clonotype was seen many times. This chain connects TRBV28 to TRBJ1-4; D ambiguous. Trimming left V 2 bases short and J 6 bases short, with 4 bases between. This CDR3 comprises 12 residues. CDR1 and CDR2 from the germline V gene are MDHEN and SYDVKM. CDR3 loop: CASSLGDEKLFF. As DNA, the CDR3 is TGTGCCAGCAGTTTAGGCGATGAAAAACTGTTTTTT.

This rearrangement joins TRBV14 to TRBJ1-1, with TRBD1 matching over 9 bases. The trim removed 0 bases at V and 6 bases at J, leaving 8 bases unmatched. The germline V gene encodes CDR1 SGHDN and CDR2 FVKESK. The CDR3 length is 16 residues. CDR3: CASSQEKWGQGAEAFF. The CDR3 region has the DNA TGTGCCAGCAGCCAAGAAAAGTGGGGACAGGGTGCTGAAGCTTTCTTT.

The V gene is TRBV14, the J gene TRBJ2-1; TRBD2 might be the D (5 bases). Germline CDR1 is SGHDN and CDR2 is FVKESK. The CDR3 totals 14 residues. The V gene lost 3 bases and the J gene lost 8 bases, with 14 bases spanning the gap. The CDR3 loop is CASSHPGLAHEQFF. CDR3 nucleotides: TGTGCCAGCAGCCACCCCGGACTGGCCCATGAGCAGTTCTTC.

On this clonotype itself: This clone may be a read error of a much larger clone one base away. The final CDR3 position lacks the conserved phenylalanine or tryptophan, pointing to a likely read error. The chain recombines TRBV6-1 with TRBJ2-7; D gene uncertain. Germline CDR1 MNHNS, CDR2 SASEGT. The CDR3 is made up of 10 amino acids. V was trimmed by 1 base and J by 9 bases, leaving 4 bases between them. CDR3 nucleotides: TGTGCCAGCAGTGAAGGGACGCAGTACCTC. Its protein product is CASSEGTQYL.

This chain links TRBV5-4 with TRBJ2-2, with D possibly matching TRBD1 (6 bases). The CDR3 extends over 17 amino acids. The germline V and J ends were trimmed by 3 bases and 6 bases, with 21 bases remaining between them. Germline V gene lookup returns CDR1 SGHNT and CDR2 YYREEE (reference sequence). The CDR3 sequence is CASSSIFTGSQAGELFF. CDR3 bases: TGTGCCAGCAGCTCAATATTTACAGGGAGCCAGGCCGGGGAGCTGTTTTTT.

J is TRBJ2-2 and V is TRBV30; 8 bases align to TRBD1. V was pared by 2 bases and J by 7 bases, with 3 bases of the junction left unmatched. CDR3 size: 13 residues. Germline CDR1 reads GTSNPN; CDR2 reads SVGIG (reference sequence). CDR3 DNA: TGTGCCTGGAGTCAGGGGGCCGGCGGGGAGCTGTTTTTT. This gives the protein CAWSQGAGGELFF. Looking up the rest from reference TRBV30 and TRBJ2-2 gives the full variable domain: SQTIHQWPATLVQPVGSPLSLECTVEGTSNPNLYWYRQAAGRGLQLLFYSVGIGQISSEVPQNLSASRPQDRQFILSSKKLLLSDSGFYLCAWSQGAGGELFFGEGSRLTVL.

Note on this clonotype: Compared with germline, one end of the junction differs, possibly owing to a read error. In DNA form, the CDR3 reads TGCGCTAGCAGCCTAACGGGCCCACGAAATAATTCACCCCTCCACTTT. It specifies CASSLTGPRNNSPLHF. The chain uses TRBV4-1 and TRBJ1-6; no reliable D call. The germline gives CDR1 MGHRA, CDR2 YSYEKL. The CDR3 consists of 16 residues.